This TCR beta chain was sequenced in a study of graft-versus-host responses after intestinal transplantation. Overall study: Multivisceral, liver-intestinal, or isolated intestinal grafts went to recipients. Induction with anti-thymocyte globulin, then tacrolimus and steroids for roughly 3 years, was given to all recipients.

Data came from immunoSEQ multiplex PCR; TCRdb stores just in-frame clones and leaves some out. The table shows roughly 99,000 clones, with approximately 88% occurring only once. The V gene lost 6 bases and the J gene lost 4 bases, with 9 bases spanning the gap. Germline CDR1 reads PRHDT; CDR2 reads FYEKMQ (reference sequence). This CDR3 is 12 amino acids long. Whole-study results and caveats: GvH clones surfaced in recipient marrow, some emerging earlier in ileum or blood.

Notes on this clone: The antigen is unknown.

This chain connects TRBV13 to TRBJ2-5; D is possibly TRBD2 (6 bases). The TCR comes from a human donor who was the organ donor for an intestinal transplant. The sequenced sample was unstimulated CD4+ T cells sorted from spleen or lymph node cells, obtained before transplant. The CDR3 loop is CASSRDLETQYF. CDR3 DNA sequence: TGTGCCAGCAGTCGGGACTTAGAGACCCAGTACTTC.